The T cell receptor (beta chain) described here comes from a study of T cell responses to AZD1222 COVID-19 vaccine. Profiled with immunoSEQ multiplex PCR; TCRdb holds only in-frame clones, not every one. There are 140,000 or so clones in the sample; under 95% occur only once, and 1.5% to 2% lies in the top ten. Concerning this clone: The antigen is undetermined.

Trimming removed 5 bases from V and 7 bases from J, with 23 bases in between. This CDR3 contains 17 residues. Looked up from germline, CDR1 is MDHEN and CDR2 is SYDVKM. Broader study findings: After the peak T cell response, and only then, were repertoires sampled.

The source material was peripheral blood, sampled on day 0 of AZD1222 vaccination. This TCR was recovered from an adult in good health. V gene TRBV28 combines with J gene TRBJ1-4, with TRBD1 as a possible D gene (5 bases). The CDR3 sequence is CASSPLSGGTGVEKLFF. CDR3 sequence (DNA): TGTGCCAGCAGTCCCCTCTCGGGGGGGACGGGGGTTGAAAAACTGTTTTTT.